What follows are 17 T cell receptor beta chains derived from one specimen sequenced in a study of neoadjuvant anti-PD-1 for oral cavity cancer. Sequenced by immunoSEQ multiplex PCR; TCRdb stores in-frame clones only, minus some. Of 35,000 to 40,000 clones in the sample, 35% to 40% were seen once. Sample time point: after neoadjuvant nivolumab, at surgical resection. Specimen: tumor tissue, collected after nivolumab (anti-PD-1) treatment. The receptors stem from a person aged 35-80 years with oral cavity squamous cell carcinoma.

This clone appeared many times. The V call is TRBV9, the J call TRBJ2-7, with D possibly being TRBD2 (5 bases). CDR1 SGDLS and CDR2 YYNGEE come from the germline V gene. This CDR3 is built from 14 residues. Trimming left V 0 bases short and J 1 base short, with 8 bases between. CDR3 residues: CASSVGAESYEQYF. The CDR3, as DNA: TGTGCCAGCAGCGTAGGAGCGGAATCCTACGAGCAGTACTTC.

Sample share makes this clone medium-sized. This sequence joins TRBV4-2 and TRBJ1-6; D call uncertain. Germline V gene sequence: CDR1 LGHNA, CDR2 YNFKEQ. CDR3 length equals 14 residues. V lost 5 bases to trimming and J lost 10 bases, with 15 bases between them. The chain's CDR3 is CASSGNSGGSPLHF. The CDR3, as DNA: TGTGCCAGCAGCGGTAACAGCGGTGGATCACCCCTCCACTTT.

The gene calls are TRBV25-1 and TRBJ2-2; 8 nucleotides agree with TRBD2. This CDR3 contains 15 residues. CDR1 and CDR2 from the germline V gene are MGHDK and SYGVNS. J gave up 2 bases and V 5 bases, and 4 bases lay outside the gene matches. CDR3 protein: CASSLAGGNTGELFF. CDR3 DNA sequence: TGTGCCAGCAGTCTGGCGGGGGGCAACACCGGGGAGCTGTTTTTT.

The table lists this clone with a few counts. DNA of the CDR3: TGTGCCAGCAGTTTACGTGGCAGCACTGAAGCTTTCTTT. Translation gives CASSLRGSTEAFF. V gene TRBV27 combines with J gene TRBJ1-1; D unclear. The V gene lost 2 bases and the J gene lost 4 bases, with 8 bases spanning the gap. CDR3 size: 13 residues. The germline V gene encodes CDR1 MNHEY and CDR2 SMNVEV (reference sequence).

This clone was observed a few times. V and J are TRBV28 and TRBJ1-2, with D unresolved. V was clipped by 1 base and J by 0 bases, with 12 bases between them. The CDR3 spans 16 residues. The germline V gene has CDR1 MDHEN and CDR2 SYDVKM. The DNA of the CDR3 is TGTGCCAGCAGTTTATCCCCAGCCGTCGCTAACTATGGCTACACCTTC. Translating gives CASSLSPAVANYGYTF.

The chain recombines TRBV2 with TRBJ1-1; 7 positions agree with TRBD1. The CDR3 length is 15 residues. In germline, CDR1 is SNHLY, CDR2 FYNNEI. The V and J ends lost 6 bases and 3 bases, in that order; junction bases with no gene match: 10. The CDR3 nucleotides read TGTGCCAGCAGGCCGGGACAGTCCAGGTACACTGAAGCTTTCTTT. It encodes CASRPGQSRYTEAFF. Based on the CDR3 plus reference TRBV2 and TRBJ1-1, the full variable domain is EPEVTQTPSHQVTQMGQEVILRCVPISNHLYFYWYRQILGQKVEFLVSFYNNEISEKSEIFDDQFSVERPDGSNFTLKIRSTKLEDSAMYFCASRPGQSRYTEAFFGQGTRLTVV.

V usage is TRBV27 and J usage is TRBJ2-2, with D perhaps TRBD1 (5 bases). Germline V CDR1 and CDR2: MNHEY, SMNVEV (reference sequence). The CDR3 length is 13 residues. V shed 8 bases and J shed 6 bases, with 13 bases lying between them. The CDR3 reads CASGKPGPGELFF. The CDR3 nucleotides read TGTGCCAGCGGGAAACCAGGGCCCGGGGAGCTGTTTTTT.

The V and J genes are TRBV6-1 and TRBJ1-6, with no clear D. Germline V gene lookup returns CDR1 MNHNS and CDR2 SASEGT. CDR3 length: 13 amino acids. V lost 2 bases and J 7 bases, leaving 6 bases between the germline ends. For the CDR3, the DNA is TGTGCCAGCAGTGAACTCCCGAATTCACCCCTCCACTTT. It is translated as CASSELPNSPLHF.

The CDR3 nucleotides read TGTGCCTGGAAGGGGGTCAATCAGCCCCAGCATTTT. Residues: CAWKGVNQPQHF. J is TRBJ1-5 and V is TRBV30; TRBD1 might be the D (6 bases). This CDR3 contains 12 residues. V was cut by 4 bases and J by 3 bases, with 7 bases left in between. CDR1 is GTSNPN and CDR2 is SVGIG in the germline V gene (reference sequence).

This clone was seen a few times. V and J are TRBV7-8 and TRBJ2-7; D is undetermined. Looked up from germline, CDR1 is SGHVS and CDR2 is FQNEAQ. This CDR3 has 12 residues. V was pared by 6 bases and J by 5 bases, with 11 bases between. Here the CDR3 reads CASRRIPHEQYF. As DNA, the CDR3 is TGTGCCAGCAGACGCATCCCCCACGAGCAGTACTTC.

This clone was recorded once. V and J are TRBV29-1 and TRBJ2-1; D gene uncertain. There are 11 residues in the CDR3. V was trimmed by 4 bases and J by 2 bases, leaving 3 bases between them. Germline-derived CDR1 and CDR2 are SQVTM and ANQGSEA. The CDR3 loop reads CSVGTYNEQFF. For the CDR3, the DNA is TGCAGCGTTGGGACCTACAATGAGCAGTTCTTC.

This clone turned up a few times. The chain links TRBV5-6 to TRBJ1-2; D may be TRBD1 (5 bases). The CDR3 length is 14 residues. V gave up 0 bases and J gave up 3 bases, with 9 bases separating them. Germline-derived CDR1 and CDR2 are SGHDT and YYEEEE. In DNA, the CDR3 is TGTGCCAGCAGCTTGGGGGGCAGGCACTATGGCTACACCTTC. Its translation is CASSLGGRHYGYTF. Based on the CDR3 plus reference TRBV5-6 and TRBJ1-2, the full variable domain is DAGVTQSPTHLIKTRGQQVTLRCSPKSGHDTVSWYQQALGQGPQFIFQYYEEEERQRGNFPDRFSGHQFPNYSSELNVNALLLGDSALYLCASSLGGRHYGYTFGSGTRLTVV.

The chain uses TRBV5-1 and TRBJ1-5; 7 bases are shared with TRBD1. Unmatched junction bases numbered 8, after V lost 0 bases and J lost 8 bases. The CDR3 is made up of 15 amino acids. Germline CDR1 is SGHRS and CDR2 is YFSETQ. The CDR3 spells CASSLDGAGGKPQHF. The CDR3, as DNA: TGCGCCAGCAGCTTGGATGGGGCAGGGGGAAAGCCCCAGCATTTT.

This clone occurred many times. CDR3 residues: CASSWGAGKTEAFF. Here the CDR3 DNA reads TGTGCCAGCAGTTGGGGGGCTGGGAAGACTGAAGCTTTCTTT. The chain recombines TRBV5-4 with TRBJ1-1; possible D gene TRBD1, 6 bases. Trimming took off 5 bases at V and 5 bases at J, with 16 bases between the two ends. The CDR3 runs 14 residues. Germline V gives CDR1 SGHNT, CDR2 YYREEE (reference sequence).

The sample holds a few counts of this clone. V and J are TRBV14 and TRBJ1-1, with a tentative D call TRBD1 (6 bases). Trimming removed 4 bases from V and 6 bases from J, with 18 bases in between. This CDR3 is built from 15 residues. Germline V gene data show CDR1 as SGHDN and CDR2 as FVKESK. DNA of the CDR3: TGTGCCAGCAGCCTAGGGGGGGCTCTGGGGGCTGAAGCTTTCTTT. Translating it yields CASSLGGALGAEAFF.

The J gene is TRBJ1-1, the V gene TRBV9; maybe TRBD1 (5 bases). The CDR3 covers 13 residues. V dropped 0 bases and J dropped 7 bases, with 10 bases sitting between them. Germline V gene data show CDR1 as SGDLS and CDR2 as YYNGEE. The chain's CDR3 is CASSVAPGNEAFF. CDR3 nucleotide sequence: TGTGCCAGCAGCGTAGCCCCAGGGAATGAAGCTTTCTTT.

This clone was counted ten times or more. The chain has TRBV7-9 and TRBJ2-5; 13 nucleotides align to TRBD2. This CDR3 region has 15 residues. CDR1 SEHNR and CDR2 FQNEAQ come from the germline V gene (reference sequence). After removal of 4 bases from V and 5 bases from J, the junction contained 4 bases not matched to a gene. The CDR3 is CASSSGLAGLETQYF. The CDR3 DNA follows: TGTGCCAGCAGCTCGGGACTAGCGGGGTTGGAGACCCAGTACTTC. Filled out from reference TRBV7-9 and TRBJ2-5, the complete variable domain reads DTGVSQNPRHKITKRGQNVTFRCDPISEHNRLYWYRQTLGQGPEFLTYFQNEAQLEKSRLLSDRFSAERPKGSFSTLEIQRTEQGDSAMYLCASSSGLAGLETQYFGPGTRLLVL.